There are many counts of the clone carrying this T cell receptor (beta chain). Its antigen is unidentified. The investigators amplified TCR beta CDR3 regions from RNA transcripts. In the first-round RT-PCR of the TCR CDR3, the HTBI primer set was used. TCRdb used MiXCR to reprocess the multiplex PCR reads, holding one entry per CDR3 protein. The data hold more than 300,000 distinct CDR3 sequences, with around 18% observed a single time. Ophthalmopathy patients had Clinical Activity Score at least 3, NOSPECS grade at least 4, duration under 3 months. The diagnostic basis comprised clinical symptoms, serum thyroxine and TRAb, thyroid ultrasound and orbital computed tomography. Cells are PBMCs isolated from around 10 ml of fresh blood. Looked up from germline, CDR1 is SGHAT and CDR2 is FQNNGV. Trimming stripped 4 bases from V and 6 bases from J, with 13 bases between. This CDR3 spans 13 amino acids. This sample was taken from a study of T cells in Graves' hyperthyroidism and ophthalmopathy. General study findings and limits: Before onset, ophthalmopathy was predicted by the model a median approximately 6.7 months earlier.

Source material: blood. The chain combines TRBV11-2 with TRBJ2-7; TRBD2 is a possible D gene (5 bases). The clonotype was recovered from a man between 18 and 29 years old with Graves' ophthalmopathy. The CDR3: CASSSRPGGEQYF. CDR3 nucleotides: TGTGCCAGCAGCTCCAGGCCAGGAGGCGAGCAGTACTTC.